This is a list of T cell receptor beta chains from one sample in a study of blood T cell repertoires in COVID-19. TCRdb keeps only in-frame clones here, not all; method: immunoSEQ multiplex PCR. The sample contains roughly 60,000 clones, about 92% of which appear only once. The source material was peripheral blood. These receptor sequences come from a man aged 45 to 65 with active COVID-19. CDR3s include the opening cysteine and the closing phenylalanine or tryptophan. A D gene is named only where the DNA matches it firmly. Part of the rows lack a size; the others show once, few, many or a class for expanded clones.

size,J,D,V,CDR3,DNA
.,TRBJ1-1,.,TRBV6-5,CASGPARDTEAFF,TGTGCCTCCGGGCCAGCCAGGGACACTGAAGCTTTCTTT
.,TRBJ2-7,TRBD2,TRBV19,CASSTGLAGAYEQYF,TGTGCCAGTAGTACTGGACTAGCGGGAGCCTACGAGCAGTACTTC
.,TRBJ1-5,.,TRBV5-1,CASSITPGLNQPQHF,TGCGCCAGCAGCATCACTCCGGGTCTCAATCAGCCCCAGCATTTT
once,TRBJ2-3,TRBD2,TRBV9,CASKSQRDGDTQYF,TGTGCCAGCAAGAGCCAGCGGGACGGAGATACGCAGTATTTT
.,TRBJ2-1,TRBD1,TRBV7-9,CASSFRDRGINEQFF,TGTGCCAGCAGCTTTCGGGACAGGGGTATAAATGAGCAGTTCTTC
.,TRBJ1-1,.,TRBV6-2/TRBV6-3,CASSYSVVGDRRNTEAFF,TGTGCCAGCAGTTACTCGGTAGTAGGCGACAGGCGGAACACTGAAGCTTTCTTT
.,TRBJ2-1,.,TRBV24-1,CATSDLAQGGPDEQFF,TGTGCCACCAGTGATTTGGCGCAGGGGGGTCCTGATGAGCAGTTCTTC
.,TRBJ2-6,.,TRBV5-1,CASSLAGSSGANVLTF,TGCGCCAGCAGCTTGGCGGGGTCCTCTGGGGCCAACGTCCTGACTTTC
.,TRBJ2-3,.,TRBV15,CATSRVGKGGDTDTQYF,TGTGCCACCAGCAGAGTCGGGAAGGGGGGGGACACAGATACGCAGTATTTT
.,TRBJ1-2,.,TRBV5-1,CASSLAVGRDYGYTF,TGCGCCAGCAGCTTGGCTGTGGGCAGGGACTATGGCTACACCTTC
.,TRBJ2-5,TRBD2,TRBV27,CASRLWSSREGRETQYF,TGTGCCAGCCGCTTATGGTCGTCCCGGGAGGGCCGGGAGACCCAGTACTTC
.,TRBJ2-1,.,TRBV19,CASSIRGSDEQFF,TGTGCCAGTAGTATACGAGGGTCCGATGAGCAGTTCTTC
.,TRBJ1-3,.,TRBV5-1,CASKVGRQAGNTIYF,TGCGCCAGCAAGGTCGGGAGGCAGGCTGGAAACACCATATATTTT
.,TRBJ1-1,.,TRBV3-1/TRBV3-2,CASSQYHRRSPLGAFF,TGTGCCAGCAGCCAATATCACAGGCGGTCGCCGTTGGGGGCTTTCTTT
.,TRBJ1-5,TRBD1,TRBV2,CASSVARTGPYSNQPQHF,TGTGCCAGCAGTGTGGCCCGGACAGGACCCTATAGCAATCAGCCCCAGCATTTT
.,TRBJ2-5,TRBD1,TRBV28,CASTPPDRVEETQYF,TGTGCCAGCACCCCGCCGGACAGGGTTGAAGAGACCCAGTACTTC
.,TRBJ1-5,.,TRBV28,CASSAMQGSVIQPQHF,TGTGCCAGCAGCGCTATGCAGGGCAGTGTTATTCAGCCCCAGCATTTT